These T cell receptor beta chains were read from a single sample in a study of blood T cells in healthy people across ages. TCRdb re-called the 5' RACE reads with MiXCR, one entry per CDR3 protein. The table records 1 million to 1.2 million distinct CDR3 sequences, under 40% of them present only once. The sample was blood. The receptor source for this set is a man between 18 and 35 years old in good health. Each CDR3 is given with its conserved first and last residue. The D gene is left open where the match is weak. Size is omitted from some rows. Given values are once, few, many or a class for expanded clones.

d_call: .
clone_size: few
v_call: TRBV5-1
j_call: TRBJ2-7
cdr3_length: 17
cdr3_nt: TGCGCCAGCAGCGCCGGCTGGACTGCGAGGGCTTTCCACGAGCAGTACTTC
cdr3_aa: CASSAGWTARAFHEQYF

d_call: .
clone_size: few
v_call: TRBV29-1
j_call: TRBJ1-1
cdr3_length: 11
cdr3_nt: TGCAGCGTTGGGGTGATCACTGAAGCTTTCTTT
cdr3_aa: CSVGVITEAFF

d_call: TRBD1
clone_size: few
v_call: TRBV12-3/TRBV12-4
j_call: TRBJ1-2
cdr3_length: 14
cdr3_nt: TGTGCCAGCACTACACGGACAGGGGGCTATGGCTACACCTTC
cdr3_aa: CASTTRTGGYGYTF

d_call: TRBD2
clone_size: .
v_call: TRBV9
j_call: TRBJ2-2
cdr3_length: 17
cdr3_nt: TGTGCCAGCAGCCCCCTTGGGCTAGCGGGGATAGGCGGGGAGCTGTTTTTT
cdr3_aa: CASSPLGLAGIGGELFF

d_call: .
clone_size: once
v_call: TRBV5-1
j_call: TRBJ2-7
cdr3_length: 15
cdr3_nt: TGCGCCAGCAGCTTCGACAGGTCCAGGTACAATGAGCAGTACTTC
cdr3_aa: CASSFDRSRYNEQYF

d_call: .
clone_size: .
v_call: TRBV9
j_call: TRBJ2-5
cdr3_length: 14
cdr3_nt: TGTGCCAGCAGCTTTGGGACCGTCTCGGAGACCCAGTACTTC
cdr3_aa: CASSFGTVSETQYF

d_call: .
clone_size: many
v_call: TRBV5-5
j_call: TRBJ1-4
cdr3_length: 14
cdr3_nt: TGTGCCAGCAGCTTGGGGCCCAGGGGAGAAAAACTGTTTTTT
cdr3_aa: CASSLGPRGEKLFF

d_call: TRBD1
clone_size: .
v_call: TRBV6-8
j_call: TRBJ2-2
cdr3_length: 15
cdr3_nt: TGTGCCAGCAGCCCAAACAGGGGGCTAACCGGGGAGCTGTTTTTT
cdr3_aa: CASSPNRGLTGELFF

d_call: .
clone_size: .
v_call: TRBV20-1
j_call: TRBJ2-3
cdr3_length: 11
cdr3_nt: TGCAGTGCTACCCCAGCCCGTACGCAGTATTTT
cdr3_aa: CSATPARTQYF

d_call: TRBD2
clone_size: few
v_call: TRBV10-3
j_call: TRBJ2-5
cdr3_length: 16
cdr3_nt: TGTGCCATCAGTTCGACTAGCGGGGAACCTCAAGAGACCCAGTACTTC
cdr3_aa: CAISSTSGEPQETQYF

d_call: .
clone_size: .
v_call: TRBV29-1
j_call: TRBJ1-1
cdr3_length: 12
cdr3_nt: TGCAGCGTTGCGGGGTCGAACACTGAAGCTTTCTTT
cdr3_aa: CSVAGSNTEAFF

d_call: .
clone_size: many
v_call: TRBV20-1
j_call: TRBJ1-2
cdr3_length: 11
cdr3_nt: TGCAGTGCTAGAGGGATAGATGGCTACACCTTC
cdr3_aa: CSARGIDGYTF

d_call: .
clone_size: .
v_call: TRBV20-1
j_call: TRBJ1-4
cdr3_length: 14
cdr3_nt: TGCAGTGCTAGAGCGGGGGGGCTGAGGGAAAAACTGTTTTTT
cdr3_aa: CSARAGGLREKLFF

d_call: TRBD1
clone_size: few
v_call: TRBV5-1
j_call: TRBJ2-3
cdr3_length: 16
cdr3_nt: TGCGCCAGCAGCCCTGGACAGGCCACTAGCACAGATACGCAGTATTTT
cdr3_aa: CASSPGQATSTDTQYF